These 27 T cell receptor beta chains share one sample of origin, sequenced in a study of T cell repertoires in cytomegalovirus infection. These TCRs' antigens remain unknown. TCRdb re-analysed the reads in MiXCR, keeping a single row per CDR3 protein. Found here are some 220,000 distinct CDR3 sequences, approximately 38% of them singletons; the top ten hold roughly three fifths. Sequenced material: CD8+ T cells from cultured PBMCs, taken from culture after CMV antigen stimulation. All receptors come from a human donor in good health (CMV status not recorded). Some clones in this sample may be carry-over from other donors' samples.

The chain links TRBV6-6 to TRBJ1-1; D is possibly TRBD1 (6 bases). CDR1 and CDR2 from the germline V gene are MNHNY and SVGAGI (reference sequence). This CDR3 is 16 amino acids long. V was trimmed by 7 bases and J by 1 base, leaving 19 bases between them. CDR3 sequence reads: CASNPDRYFGNTEAFF. CDR3 bases: TGTGCCAGCAACCCCGACAGGTATTTCGGGAACACTGAAGCTTTCTTT.

This clonotype was seen only a few times. J is TRBJ2-1 and V is TRBV27, with TRBD2 as a possible D gene (5 bases). Germline V CDR1 and CDR2: MNHEY, SMNVEV (reference sequence). Trimming stripped 4 bases from V and 4 bases from J, with 11 bases between. CDR3 size: 14 residues. CDR3 nucleotides: TGTGCCAGCAGTTCGGCTAGCAGGTACAATGAGCAGTTCTTC. Protein: CASSSASRYNEQFF.

The chain combines TRBV5-4 with TRBJ2-1, with 11 positions matching TRBD2. The CDR3 is 16 amino acids. V shed 4 bases and J 4 bases; nucleotides not matched to a gene: 7. Germline V gives CDR1 SGHNT, CDR2 YYREEE (reference sequence). The CDR3 sequence is CASSPYSGRAYNEQFF. In DNA form, the CDR3 reads TGTGCCAGCAGCCCCTATAGCGGGAGGGCGTACAATGAGCAGTTCTTC.

V is TRBV7-9 and J is TRBJ2-3; 9 bases are a match to TRBD2. Losses at the gene ends were 5 bases for V and 6 bases for J; bases not matched to a gene: 6. Looked up from germline, CDR1 is SEHNR and CDR2 is FQNEAQ (reference sequence). The CDR3 is 14 amino acids. The DNA for the CDR3 is TGTGCCAGCAGCGGTAGCGGGAGTTGGGATACGCAGTATTTT. Amino acids: CASSGSGSWDTQYF.

A remark on this clonotype: Germline is not matched at one junction end, which may reflect a read error. The V and J genes are TRBV7-6 and TRBJ2-3, with TRBD2 matching 7 bases. The CDR3 covers 16 residues. From germline, CDR1 is SGHVS and CDR2 FNYEAQ. CDR3 coding DNA: TGTGCTAGCAGCGGTGCCCCCAGCGGGACTTCAGATACGCAGTATTTT. Residues: CASSGAPSGTSDTQYF.

In its sample, this clonotype was seen a few times. The chain is built from TRBV11-2 and TRBJ2-7; D is perhaps TRBD1 (5 bases). V lost 2 bases to trimming and J lost 10 bases, with 12 bases between them. This CDR3 region has 12 residues. Germline CDR1 reads SGHAT; CDR2 reads FQNNGV. The CDR3 region is CASSLWTSEQYF. The CDR3 DNA reads as TGTGCCAGCAGCTTATGGACATCCGAACAGTACTTC. Drawing the rest from reference TRBV11-2 and TRBJ2-7, the complete variable domain is EAGVAQSPRYKIIEKRQSVAFWCNPISGHATLYWYQQILGQGPKLLIQFQNNGVVDDSQLPKDRFSAERLKGVDSTLKIQPAKLEDSAVYLCASSLWTSEQYFGPGTRLTVT.

The rearrangement links TRBV27 to TRBJ1-5; TRBD1 might be the D (5 bases). Germline assignment: CDR1 MNHEY and CDR2 SMNVEV (reference sequence). The CDR3 loop spans 13 amino acids. V dropped 0 bases and J dropped 6 bases, with 6 bases sitting between them. DNA of the CDR3: TGTGCCAGCAGTTTATCCGGGGCTCAGCCCCAGCATTTT. Encoded protein: CASSLSGAQPQHF.

V gene TRBV4-1 combines with J gene TRBJ2-1; D perhaps matches TRBD2 (6 bases). Germline V gene data show CDR1 as MGHRA and CDR2 as YSYEKL. Trimming took off 1 base at V and 6 bases at J, with 13 bases between the two ends. There are 15 residues in the CDR3. Here the CDR3 reads CASSQGLGVGNEQFF. The CDR3 DNA reads TGCGCCAGCAGCCAAGGACTAGGTGTTGGCAATGAGCAGTTCTTC.

Only one count was recorded for this clonotype. The rearrangement links TRBV2 to TRBJ2-1, with 7 bases matching TRBD1. The length of the CDR3 is 15 residues. With V trimmed by 4 bases and J by 1 base, 4 bases remained unmatched. Looked up from germline, CDR1 is SNHLY and CDR2 is FYNNEI. The CDR3 here is CASSGDSRSYNEQFF. The CDR3 DNA reads TGTGCCAGCAGTGGGGACAGTAGGTCCTACAATGAGCAGTTCTTC.

V is TRBV27 and J is TRBJ2-7; 8 bases agree with TRBD1. With V trimmed by 4 bases and J by 3 bases, 5 bases remained unmatched. This CDR3 is 14 amino acids long. Looked up from germline, CDR1 is MNHEY and CDR2 is SMNVEV (reference sequence). CDR3 residues: CASSSTGAGYEQYF. In DNA form, the CDR3 reads TGTGCCAGCAGTTCGACAGGGGCGGGCTACGAGCAGTACTTC.

V gene TRBV7-8 combines with J gene TRBJ1-2; D remains unclear. The germline gives CDR1 SGHVS, CDR2 FQNEAQ. Trimming took off 3 bases at V and 1 base at J, with 12 bases between the two ends. The CDR3 covers 15 residues. The CDR3 loop reads CASSLKGPLNYGYTF. CDR3 DNA: TGTGCCAGCAGCTTGAAGGGCCCCCTTAACTATGGCTACACCTTC. Together with reference TRBV7-8 and TRBJ1-2, the CDR3 gives the full variable domain: GAGVSQSPRYKVAKRGQDVALRCDPISGHVSLFWYQQALGQGPEFLTYFQNEAQLDKSGLPSDRFFAERPEGSVSTLKIQRTQQEDSAVYLCASSLKGPLNYGYTFGSGTRLTVV.

The chain employs TRBV5-1 and TRBJ2-4; no clear D. The CDR3 has 13 amino acids. Trimming stripped 7 bases from V and 7 bases from J, with 15 bases between. Germline V gene data show CDR1 as SGHRS and CDR2 as YFSETQ. The CDR3 DNA is TGCGCCAGCTCTGTGGTTGGTTTGAACATTCAGTACTTC. Translating gives CASSVVGLNIQYF.

This chain joins TRBV11-2 and TRBJ1-3; 7 bases are shared with TRBD1. The germline CDR1 and CDR2 sequences are SGHAT and FQNNGV. V lost 5 bases to trimming and J lost 0 bases; unmatched junction nucleotides: 4. CDR3 length equals 15 residues. CDR3 DNA sequence: TGTGCCAGCAGCGACGGGACAGTCTCTGGAAACACCATATATTTT. It codes for CASSDGTVSGNTIYF.

V usage is TRBV5-5 and J usage is TRBJ2-2, with 8 bases aligning to TRBD1. CDR3 length equals 14 residues. V lost 0 bases to trimming and J lost 6 bases; unmatched junction nucleotides: 1. Germline CDR1 and CDR2: SGHKS and YYEKEE (reference sequence). The CDR3 spells CASSLGTGPGELFF. The CDR3 coding sequence is TGTGCCAGCAGCTTGGGGACAGGGCCCGGGGAGCTGTTTTTT.

The chain combines TRBV6-2 or TRBV6-3 with TRBJ1-1; 10 nucleotides agree with TRBD1. The J segment lost 3 bases and the V segment lost 5 bases, leaving 6 bases of the junction unmatched. The CDR3 runs 15 residues. CDR1 and CDR2 (germline): MNHEY, SVGEGT. CDR3 sequence: CASSTGQGVDTEAFF. The CDR3 region has the DNA TGTGCCAGCAGTACCGGACAGGGGGTGGACACTGAAGCTTTCTTT.

The chain combines TRBV5-4 with TRBJ2-1, with 11 bases aligning to TRBD2. The CDR3 totals 15 residues. The germline gives CDR1 SGHNT, CDR2 YYREEE (reference sequence). V lost 3 bases and J lost 9; bases outside the gene matches: 8. The CDR3 coding sequence is TGTGCCAGCAGCTCCCCGGGACTAGCGGCTTCTGAGCAGTTCTTC. It yields the protein CASSSPGLAASEQFF.

The chain combines TRBV4-1 with TRBJ2-7; 9 nucleotides agree with TRBD1. Germline V gene sequence: CDR1 MGHRA, CDR2 YSYEKL. This CDR3 is 15 amino acids long. The J segment lost 5 bases and the V segment lost 4 bases, leaving 9 bases of the junction unmatched. The CDR3 DNA is TGCGCCAGCAGCCTGCGACAGGGGGGGTACGACGAGCAGTACTTC. This encodes CASSLRQGGYDEQYF.

The V call is TRBV4-1, the J call TRBJ1-6, with D unclear. Germline CDR1 reads MGHRA; CDR2 reads YSYEKL. This CDR3 has 19 residues. V shed 4 bases and J shed 0 bases, with 19 bases lying between them. In DNA, the CDR3 is TGCGCCAGCAGCCTAGCCAACGCGGGCTCCAGCTCCTATAATTCACCCCTCCACTTT. As protein: CASSLANAGSSSYNSPLHF.

This clonotype is a singleton in its sample. The genes are TRBV29-1 and TRBJ2-1; a possible D gene is TRBD2 (7 bases). The CDR3 has 12 amino acids. The germline V gene has CDR1 SQVTM and CDR2 ANQGSEA. V was pared by 5 bases and J by 8 bases, with 13 bases between. The CDR3 coding sequence is TGCAGCGTTCCCTGGGGGGGCTATGAGCAGTTCTTC. It is translated as CSVPWGGYEQFF.

In this sample, this clonotype turned up a few times. The gene calls are TRBV14 and TRBJ1-1, with 7 bases identical to TRBD1. This CDR3 contains 17 residues. Germline CDR1 is SGHDN and CDR2 is FVKESK. The V and J ends lost 2 bases and 3 bases, in that order; junction bases with no gene match: 12. The CDR3 reads CASSQKITGARDTEAFF. CDR3 bases: TGTGCCAGCAGCCAAAAAATTACAGGGGCACGGGACACTGAAGCTTTCTTT. The whole variable domain, filled in from reference TRBV14 and TRBJ1-1, reads EAGVTQFPSHSVIEKGQTVTLRCDPISGHDNLYWYRRVMGKEIKFLLHFVKESKQDESGMPNNRFLAERTGGTYSTLKVQPAELEDSGVYFCASSQKITGARDTEAFFGQGTRLTVV.

V gene TRBV7-2 combines with J gene TRBJ2-5, with D possibly TRBD2 on 7 matching bases. Per germline, CDR1 SGHTA and CDR2 FQGNSA. V was clipped by 4 bases and J by 3 bases, with 15 bases between them. The CDR3 consists of 15 residues. CDR3 sequence: CASSSTGREKETQYF. DNA for the CDR3: TGTGCCAGCAGCTCCACAGGGAGGGAAAAAGAGACCCAGTACTTC.

This clonotype was observed a handful of times. The chain combines TRBV7-2 with TRBJ2-7; D may be TRBD1 (6 bases). The V and J ends lost 1 base and 2 bases respectively, with 12 bases between them. Germline CDR1 SGHTA, CDR2 FQGNSA. This CDR3 is built from 15 residues. The DNA of the CDR3 is TGTGCCAGCAGCTTAGGTCGGGCAGGGGCCTACGAGCAGTACTTC. It translates to CASSLGRAGAYEQYF. The complete variable domain, with remaining parts taken from reference TRBV7-2 and TRBJ2-7, reads GAGVSQSPSNKVTEKGKDVELRCDPISGHTALYWYRQSLGQGLEFLIYFQGNSAPDKSGLPSDRFSAERTGGSVSTLTIQRTQQEDSAVYLCASSLGRAGAYEQYFGPGTRLTVT.

This clonotype was found a few times. This chain joins TRBV7-3 and TRBJ2-5; TRBD2 might be the D (5 bases). The CDR3 runs to 15 residues. V lost 5 bases and J lost 4, with 17 bases in between. Germline V gene lookup returns CDR1 SGHTA and CDR2 FQGTGA. This CDR3 reads CASSTRDTRSETQYF. CDR3 nucleotide sequence: TGTGCCAGCAGCACTCGGGATACCAGGTCAGAGACCCAGTACTTC. Full variable domain (rest looked up from reference TRBV7-3 and TRBJ2-5): GAGVSQTPSNKVTEKGKYVELRCDPISGHTALYWYRQSLGQGPEFLIYFQGTGAADDSGLPNDRFFAVRPEGSVSTLKIQRTERGDSAVYLCASSTRDTRSETQYFGPGTRLLVL.

This chain links TRBV19 with TRBJ2-5; TRBD1 aligns across 10 bases. Germline lookup yields CDR1 LNHDA and CDR2 SQIVND (reference sequence). The length of the CDR3 is 15 residues. V was clipped by 3 bases and J by 1 base; unmatched bases: 2. CDR3 sequence: CASSIRDRGQETQYF. In DNA form, the CDR3 reads TGTGCCAGTAGTATCCGGGACAGGGGCCAAGAGACCCAGTACTTC. Supplemented by reference TRBV19 and TRBJ2-5, the full variable domain reads DGGITQSPKYLFRKEGQNVTLSCEQNLNHDAMYWYRQDPGQGLRLIYYSQIVNDFQKGDIAEGYSVSREKKESFPLTVTSAQKNPTAFYLCASSIRDRGQETQYFGPGTRLLVL.

The chain combines TRBV10-1 with TRBJ2-7, with TRBD2 matching 9 bases. This CDR3 has 15 residues. Germline V gene sequence: CDR1 WNHNN, CDR2 SYGVQD (reference sequence). V gave up 3 bases and J gave up 4 bases; unmatched junction bases: 7. The CDR3 spells CASSEIAGAGYEQYF. CDR3 coding DNA: TGCGCCAGCAGTGAAATAGCGGGGGCCGGATACGAGCAGTACTTC.

This clonotype was picked up a small number of times. V usage is TRBV6-2 or TRBV6-3 and J usage is TRBJ2-6; D may correspond to TRBD1 or TRBD2 (6 bases each). The V gene's germline CDR1 is MNHEY and CDR2 SVGEGT. The CDR3 runs to 21 residues. V gave up 0 bases and J gave up 2 bases, with 23 bases separating them. CDR3 nucleotides: TGTGCCAGCAGTTACTCGACCGGGGGCGCACATTATATCGCTGGGGCCAACGTCCTGACTTTC. It codes for CASSYSTGGAHYIAGANVLTF.

The chain links TRBV7-3 to TRBJ2-7; D is unresolved. Looked up from germline, CDR1 is SGHTA and CDR2 is FQGTGA. The CDR3 is 13 residues long. V gave up 2 bases and J gave up 2 bases, with 7 bases separating them. The CDR3 is CASSLVSTYEQYF. The CDR3 DNA follows: TGTGCCAGCAGCTTAGTTTCGACCTACGAGCAGTACTTC.